This section outlines one T cell receptor (beta chain) sequence together with its context. What it binds is unknown. This CDR3 is 11 amino acids long. V gave up 8 bases and J gave up 3 bases, with 8 bases separating them. The germline V gene encodes CDR1 MNHNS and CDR2 SASEGT. Data came from immunoSEQ multiplex PCR; TCRdb stores just in-frame clones and leaves some out. Of about 2.3 million clones in the sample, roughly 93% were seen once. These data originate in a study of shared clonotypes between healthy human individuals. Findings of the study overall: Rarefaction exposed incomplete sorted-subset sequencing despite large depth. Clonotype sharing among the donors was expected to vary with sequencing depth.

The authors divided CD4+ cells into CD45RA+ naive and CD45RA-negative memory subsets. The sample taken for sequencing was naive CD4+ T cells from PBMCs. Subset here: CD45RA+ positively selected. The sequence derives from a man in his late teens or twenties in good health. Some clones in this sample may be carry-over from other donors' samples. The genes are TRBV6-1 and TRBJ2-7, with D hard to call. The CDR3 DNA follows: TGTGCCAGCTGGACCATCTACGAGCAGTACTTC. Its translation: CASWTIYEQYF.